This TCR beta chain was sequenced in a study of T cells in Graves' hyperthyroidism and ophthalmopathy. The CDR3 regions of TCR beta were amplified from RNA transcripts. Primed by the HTBI set, a first-round RT-PCR was run on the TCR CDR3. One entry per CDR3 protein, called by TCRdb with MiXCR from the multiplex PCR reads. Of 550,000 to 700,000 distinct CDR3 sequences listed, more than 45% are singletons. The CDR3 spans 13 residues. The germline CDR1 and CDR2 sequences are SQVTM and ANQGSEA. After removal of 8 bases from V and 6 bases from J, the junction contained 13 bases not matched to a gene. Sequences were obtained from peripheral blood or thyroid tissue (not recorded which). The sequence was obtained from an adult woman with Graves' disease, either hyperthyroidism or ophthalmopathy (not recorded which). The chain couples TRBV29-1 to TRBJ2-7, with 7 bases lining up with TRBD1. The DNA for the CDR3 is TGCAGCTTAGAAGGGGGCGTGGGGTTCGAGCAGTACTTC. Translated: CSLEGGVGFEQYF.